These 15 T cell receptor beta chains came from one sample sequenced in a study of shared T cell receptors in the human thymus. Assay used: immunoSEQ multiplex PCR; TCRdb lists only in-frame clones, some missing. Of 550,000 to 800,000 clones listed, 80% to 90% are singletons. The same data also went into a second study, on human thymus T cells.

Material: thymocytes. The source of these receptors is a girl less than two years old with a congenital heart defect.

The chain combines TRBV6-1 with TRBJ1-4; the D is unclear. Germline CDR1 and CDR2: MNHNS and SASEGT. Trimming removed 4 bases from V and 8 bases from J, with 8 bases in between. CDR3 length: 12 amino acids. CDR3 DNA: TGTGCCAGCAGTGTCCGAGGGGAAAAACTGTTTTTT. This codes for CASSVRGEKLFF.

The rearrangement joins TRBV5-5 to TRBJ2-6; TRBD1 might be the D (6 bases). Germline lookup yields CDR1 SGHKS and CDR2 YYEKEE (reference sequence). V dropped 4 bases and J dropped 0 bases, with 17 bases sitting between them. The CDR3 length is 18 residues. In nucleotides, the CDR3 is TGTGCCAGCAGCGCTGGCAGGGGCCTCAGCTCTGGGGCCAACGTCCTGACTTTC. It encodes CASSAGRGLSSGANVLTF.

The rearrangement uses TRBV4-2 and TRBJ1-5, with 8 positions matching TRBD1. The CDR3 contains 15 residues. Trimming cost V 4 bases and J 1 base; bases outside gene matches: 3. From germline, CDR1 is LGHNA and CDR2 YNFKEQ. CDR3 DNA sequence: TGTGCCAGCAGCCCCGGGACAGGAAGCAATCAGCCCCAGCATTTT. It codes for CASSPGTGSNQPQHF.

The CDR3 nucleotides read TGTGCCAGCAGTCATATAGCTGGGGGCAGAAAAGAGACCCAGTACTTC. Protein product: CASSHIAGGRKETQYF. The chain combines TRBV11-3 with TRBJ2-5; maybe TRBD1 (6 bases). V gave up 6 bases and J gave up 3 bases, with 20 bases separating them. Germline CDR1 SGHNT, CDR2 YENEEA. The CDR3 contains 16 residues.

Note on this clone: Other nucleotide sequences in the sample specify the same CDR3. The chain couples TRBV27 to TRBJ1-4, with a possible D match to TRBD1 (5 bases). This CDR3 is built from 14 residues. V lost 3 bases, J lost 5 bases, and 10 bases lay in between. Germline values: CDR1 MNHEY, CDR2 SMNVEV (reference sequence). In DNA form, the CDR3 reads TGTGCCAGCAGTTTCCGGGGGATCAATGAAAAACTGTTTTTT. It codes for CASSFRGINEKLFF.

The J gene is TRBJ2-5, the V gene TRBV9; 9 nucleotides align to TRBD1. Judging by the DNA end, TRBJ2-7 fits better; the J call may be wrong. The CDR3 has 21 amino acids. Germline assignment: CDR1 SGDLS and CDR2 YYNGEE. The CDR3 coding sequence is TGTGCCAGCAGCGCCCACATACCGATGATCCGGACAGGGGAGGTGGGCTACGAGCAGTACTTC. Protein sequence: CASSAHIPMIRTGEVGYEQYF.

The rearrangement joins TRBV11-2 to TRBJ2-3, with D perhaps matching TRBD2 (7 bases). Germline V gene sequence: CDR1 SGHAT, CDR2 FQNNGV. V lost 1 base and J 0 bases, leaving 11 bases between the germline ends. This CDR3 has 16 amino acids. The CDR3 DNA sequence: TGTGCCAGCAGCTTAGTGGGCGGGGGCAGCACAGATACGCAGTATTTT. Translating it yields CASSLVGGGSTDTQYF.

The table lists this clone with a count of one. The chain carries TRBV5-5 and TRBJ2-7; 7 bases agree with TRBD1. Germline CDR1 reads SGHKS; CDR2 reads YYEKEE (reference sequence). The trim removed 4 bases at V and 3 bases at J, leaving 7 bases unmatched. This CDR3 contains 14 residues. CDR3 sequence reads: CASSPRDSFYEQYF. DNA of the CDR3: TGTGCCAGCAGCCCCCGGGACAGTTTCTACGAGCAGTACTTC.

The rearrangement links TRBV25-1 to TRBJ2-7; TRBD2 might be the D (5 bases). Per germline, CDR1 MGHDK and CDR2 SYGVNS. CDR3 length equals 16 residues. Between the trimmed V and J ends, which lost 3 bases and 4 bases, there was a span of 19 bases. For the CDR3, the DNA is TGTGCCAGCAGTGATTCCGGGAATATCTGGGGATACGAGCAGTACTTC. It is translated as CASSDSGNIWGYEQYF.

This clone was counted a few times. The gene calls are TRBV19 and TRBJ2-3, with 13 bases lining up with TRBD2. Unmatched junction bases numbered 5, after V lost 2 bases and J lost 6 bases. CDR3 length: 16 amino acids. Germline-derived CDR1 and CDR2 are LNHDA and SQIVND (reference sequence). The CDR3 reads CASSISKTSGGDTQYF. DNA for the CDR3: TGTGCCAGTAGTATATCGAAGACTAGCGGGGGGGATACGCAGTATTTT.

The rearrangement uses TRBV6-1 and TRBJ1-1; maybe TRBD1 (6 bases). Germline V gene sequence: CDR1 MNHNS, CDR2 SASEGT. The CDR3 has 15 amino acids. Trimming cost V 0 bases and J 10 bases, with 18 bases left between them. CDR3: CASSEALARGEGAFF. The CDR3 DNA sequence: TGTGCCAGCAGTGAAGCGTTGGCGAGGGGGGAGGGAGCTTTCTTT.

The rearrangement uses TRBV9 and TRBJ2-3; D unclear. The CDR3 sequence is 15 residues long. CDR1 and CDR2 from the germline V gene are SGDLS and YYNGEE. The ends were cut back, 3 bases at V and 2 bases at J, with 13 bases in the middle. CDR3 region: CASSDSQQHTDTQYF. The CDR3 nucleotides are TGTGCCAGCAGCGATAGCCAGCAACACACAGATACGCAGTATTTT.

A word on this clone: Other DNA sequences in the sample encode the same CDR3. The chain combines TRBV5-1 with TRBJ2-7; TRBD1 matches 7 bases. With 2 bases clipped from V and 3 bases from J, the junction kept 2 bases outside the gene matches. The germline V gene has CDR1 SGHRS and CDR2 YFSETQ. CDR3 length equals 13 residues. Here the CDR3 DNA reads TGCGCCAGCAGCTTCGACAGGGACTACGAGCAGTACTTC. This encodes CASSFDRDYEQYF. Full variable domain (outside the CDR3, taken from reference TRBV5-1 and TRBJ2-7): KAGVTQTPRYLIKTRGQQVTLSCSPISGHRSVSWYQQTPGQGLQFLFEYFSETQRNKGNFPGRFSGRQFSNSRSEMNVSTLELGDSALYLCASSFDRDYEQYFGPGTRLTVT.

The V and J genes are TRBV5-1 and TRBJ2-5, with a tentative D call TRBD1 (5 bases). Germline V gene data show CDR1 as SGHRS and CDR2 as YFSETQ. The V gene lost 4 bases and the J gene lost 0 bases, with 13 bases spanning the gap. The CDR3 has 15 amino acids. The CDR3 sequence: CASSPEGQDQETQYF. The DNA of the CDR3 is TGCGCCAGCAGCCCGGAAGGACAAGACCAAGAGACCCAGTACTTC.

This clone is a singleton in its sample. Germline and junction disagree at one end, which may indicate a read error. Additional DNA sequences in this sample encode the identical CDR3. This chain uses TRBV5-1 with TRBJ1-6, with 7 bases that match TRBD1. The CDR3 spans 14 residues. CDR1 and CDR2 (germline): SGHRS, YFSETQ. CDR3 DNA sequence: TGCGCCAGCAGCCCCGGGACAGATAATTCCCCCCTCCACTTT. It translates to CASSPGTDNSPLHF.